This passage covers 18 T cell receptor beta chains from one sample sequenced in a study of control samples from healthy donors and cancer patients. The assay was immunoSEQ multiplex PCR, and TCRdb's table has in-frame clones only and misses some. The profile shows about 80,000 clones, 75% to 85% of them singletons. The source material was PBMCs. The receptors come from a man aged 60 to 69 with head and neck cancer.

This clone appeared once. One junction end disagrees with the germline gene, perhaps due to a read error. The rearrangement links TRBV18 to TRBJ1-2; 8 bases map to TRBD1. The CDR3 length is 16 residues. Germline loops: CDR1 KGHSH, CDR2 LQKENI. In nucleotides, the CDR3 is TGTGCCGGCTCACCACCGAGGACAGGGAACTCCTATGGCTACACCTTC. It is translated as CAGSPPRTGNSYGYTF. Based on the CDR3 plus reference TRBV18 and TRBJ1-2, the full variable domain is NAGVMQNPRHLVRRRGQEARLRCSPMKGHSHVYWYRQLPEEGLKFMVYLQKENIIDESGMPKERFSAEFPKEGPSILRIQQVVRGDSAAYFCAGSPPRTGNSYGYTFGSGTRLTVV.

The chain joins TRBV5-1 to TRBJ2-2, with TRBD1 as a possible D gene (5 bases). Germline CDR1 SGHRS, CDR2 YFSETQ. The V and J ends lost 0 bases and 0 bases respectively, with 18 bases between them. This CDR3 contains 19 residues. In DNA form, the CDR3 reads TGCGCCAGCAGCTTGGCCCTGGACATGTTGCCAGCGAACACCGGGGAGCTGTTTTTT. It translates to CASSLALDMLPANTGELFF. The variable domain in full, completed from reference TRBV5-1 and TRBJ2-2, reads KAGVTQTPRYLIKTRGQQVTLSCSPISGHRSVSWYQQTPGQGLQFLFEYFSETQRNKGNFPGRFSGRQFSNSRSEMNVSTLELGDSALYLCASSLALDMLPANTGELFFGEGSRLTVL.

The chain joins TRBV18 to TRBJ2-1, with D maybe TRBD1 (5 bases). Germline assignment: CDR1 KGHSH and CDR2 LQKENI. The CDR3 totals 15 residues. Trimming stripped 3 bases from V and 7 bases from J, with 16 bases between. The CDR3 loop is CASSPLGAERNEQFF. The CDR3 DNA is TGTGCCAGCTCACCTCTTGGGGCAGAACGTAATGAGCAGTTCTTC. Drawing the rest from reference TRBV18 and TRBJ2-1, the complete variable domain is NAGVMQNPRHLVRRRGQEARLRCSPMKGHSHVYWYRQLPEEGLKFMVYLQKENIIDESGMPKERFSAEFPKEGPSILRIQQVVRGDSAAYFCASSPLGAERNEQFFGPGTRLTVL.

This chain joins TRBV5-5 and TRBJ2-7; D gene unclear. The CDR3 covers 13 residues. With 3 bases removed from V and 2 bases from J, the gap between germline ends came to 9 bases. Germline assignment: CDR1 SGHKS and CDR2 YYEKEE (reference sequence). The CDR3 nucleotides read TGTGCCAGCAGCTGGGTGGTAGCCTACGAGCAGTACTTC. Amino acid sequence: CASSWVVAYEQYF.

V and J are TRBV29-1 and TRBJ1-2, with 7 bases that match TRBD1. The CDR3 runs 13 residues. The ends lost 4 bases at V and 3 bases at J; junction bases unmatched: 5. Germline CDR1 SQVTM, CDR2 ANQGSEA. CDR3 protein: CSVGLQGDYGYTF. Written as DNA, the CDR3 is TGCAGCGTTGGTCTCCAGGGGGACTATGGCTACACCTTC.

For the CDR3, the DNA is TGTGCCAGCAGCCCCCAGCGGGGGGGGGCCCACTACACCTTC. Its translation: CASSPQRGGAHYTF. The rearrangement links TRBV3-1 (or the pseudogene TRBV3-2) to TRBJ1-2, with TRBD1 as a possible D gene (6 bases). Between the trimmed V and J ends, which lost 4 bases and 10 bases, there was a span of 19 bases. The CDR3 is 14 amino acids. Germline assignment: CDR1 LGHDT and CDR2 YNNKEL (reference sequence).

This rearrangement joins TRBV11-2 to TRBJ1-1; D not certain. Germline CDR1 SGHAT, CDR2 FQNNGV. The V and J ends lost 6 bases and 1 base respectively, with 9 bases between them. The CDR3 loop spans 13 amino acids. The CDR3 DNA follows: TGTGCCAGCAGGGTATATCAGAACACTGAAGCTTTCTTT. It yields the protein CASRVYQNTEAFF.

Turning to this clone: At one boundary the junction diverges from the germline segment, which might be a read error. V and J are TRBV7-9 and TRBJ2-7, with D maybe TRBD2 (6 bases). This CDR3 contains 13 residues. Germline V gene sequence: CDR1 SEHNR, CDR2 FQNEAQ (reference sequence). The DNA of the CDR3 is TGTGCCAGCAGCTTGGGAGGCTCCTACGGGCAGTACTTC. This encodes CASSLGGSYGQYF. Full variable domain (remainder filled in from reference TRBV7-9 and TRBJ2-7): DTGVSQNPRHKITKRGQNVTFRCDPISEHNRLYWYRQTLGQGPEFLTYFQNEAQLEKSRLLSDRFSAERPKGSFSTLEIQRTEQGDSAMYLCASSLGGSYGQYFGPGTRLTVT.

The gene calls are TRBV7-9 and TRBJ2-1; TRBD2 might be the D (6 bases). The CDR3 consists of 15 residues. V lost 3 bases and J lost 6, with 15 bases in between. From germline, CDR1 is SEHNR and CDR2 FQNEAQ (reference sequence). The CDR3 nucleotides read TGTGCCAGCAGCTTCTATCTAGCGTTCGGCAATGAGCAGTTCTTC. Amino acids: CASSFYLAFGNEQFF.

The chain employs TRBV10-3 and TRBJ2-3; D may correspond to TRBD1 or TRBD2 (6 bases each). The CDR3 runs to 16 residues. V shed 10 bases and J shed 2 bases, with 22 bases lying between them. The germline gives CDR1 ENHRY, CDR2 SYGVKD. The CDR3 loop reads CATNGGQGGSTDTQYF. For the CDR3, the DNA is TGTGCCACCAACGGGGGCCAAGGGGGGTCCACAGATACGCAGTATTTT.

The chain joins TRBV2 to TRBJ1-1; D is undetermined. CDR3 length: 16 amino acids. Trimming cost V 6 bases and J 3 bases, with 20 bases left between them. Germline V CDR1 and CDR2: SNHLY, FYNNEI. The chain's CDR3 is CASRHLGPTDDTEAFF. The CDR3 DNA is TGTGCCAGCAGGCATCTAGGCCCCACGGACGACACTGAAGCTTTCTTT.

The rearrangement joins TRBV6-6 to TRBJ2-7; possible D gene TRBD1, 5 bases. Germline CDR1 MNHNY, CDR2 SVGAGI (reference sequence). The CDR3 has 13 residues. Trimming pared 0 bases from V and 7 bases from J, leaving 10 bases between. CDR3 sequence: CASSYSQGWEQYF. In DNA, the CDR3 is TGTGCCAGCAGTTACTCCCAGGGCTGGGAGCAGTACTTC.

The chain employs TRBV10-1 and TRBJ2-1; D gene ambiguous. This CDR3 has 17 residues. The germline V gene has CDR1 WNHNN and CDR2 SYGVQD (reference sequence). Between the trimmed V and J ends, which lost 0 bases and 3 bases, there was a span of 15 bases. The CDR3 reads CASSESGLPPNYNEQFF. DNA for the CDR3: TGCGCCAGCAGTGAGTCAGGGCTTCCCCCGAACTACAATGAGCAGTTCTTC.

The rearrangement uses TRBV7-9 and TRBJ2-1; perhaps TRBD1 as D (6 bases). In germline, CDR1 is SEHNR, CDR2 FQNEAQ (reference sequence). The CDR3 sequence is 16 residues long. Trimming left V 1 base short and J 1 base short, with 11 bases between. CDR3 in DNA: TGTGCCAGCAGCTTAGATGGCAGGGGTTCCTACAATGAGCAGTTCTTC. It encodes CASSLDGRGSYNEQFF.

The rearrangement uses TRBV5-8 and TRBJ1-3; D is ambiguous. CDR1 SGHTS and CDR2 YDEGEE come from the germline V gene. The CDR3 has 16 amino acids. The V and J ends lost 0 bases and 0 bases respectively, with 10 bases between them. CDR3 DNA: TGTGCCAGCAGCTTGGAGGGCACTCACTCTGGAAACACCATATATTTT. Residues: CASSLEGTHSGNTIYF.

This rearrangement joins TRBV27 to TRBJ1-1, with D tentatively TRBD1 (6 bases). Germline CDR1 MNHEY, CDR2 SMNVEV (reference sequence). The CDR3 contains 14 residues. Trimming removed 5 bases at V and 7 bases at J, with 17 bases between. CDR3 nucleotide sequence: TGTGCCAGCAGTCAACCCGCCGGGACAAATGAAGCTTTCTTT. Translating it yields CASSQPAGTNEAFF.

V gene TRBV4-1 combines with J gene TRBJ2-5; D might be TRBD2 (7 bases). The CDR3 totals 15 residues. CDR1 and CDR2 (germline): MGHRA, YSYEKL. V was trimmed by 2 bases and J by 5 bases, leaving 15 bases between them. DNA for the CDR3: TGCGCCAGCAGCCAAAGGGGGGGTTTCAGGGAGACCCAGTACTTC. This codes for CASSQRGGFRETQYF.

This chain uses TRBV11-2 with TRBJ2-7, with 9 positions matching TRBD1. J gave up 5 bases and V 4 bases, and 12 bases lay outside the gene matches. The CDR3 runs to 16 residues. The germline V gene encodes CDR1 SGHAT and CDR2 FQNNGV. CDR3 bases: TGTGCCAGCAGCTACACTTCCCGGACAGGGGACAACGAGCAGTACTTC. This gives the protein CASSYTSRTGDNEQYF.